This T cell receptor beta chain was documented in a study of cytomegalovirus exposure and HLA in healthy donors. As for the study in general: Approximately 200 million T cells yielded 117 million unique TCR beta sequences in earlier analysis.

Notes on the study in general: Altogether, 160 or so TCR beta chains were recorded as cytomegalovirus-associated. In a later analysis, TCR association rates varied by HLA locus: DRB1 most, HLA-C fewest.

Germline V gene sequence: CDR1 SEHNR, CDR2 FQNEAQ (reference sequence). This CDR3 is built from 16 residues. V lost 3 bases and J lost 2; bases outside the gene matches: 3. The primer mix had 60 Vbeta and 13 Jbeta primers. TCRdb's table, derived via immunoSEQ multiplex PCR, lists solely in-frame clones and lacks some. The sample consists of some 150,000 clones, over 70% of them appearing once. Worth noting for this clone: Its specificity is unknown.

Healthy bone marrow donors made up the cohort. V is TRBV7-9 and J is TRBJ2-3; 12 bases align to TRBD2. Sequencing used PBMCs. The sequence derives from a woman between 35 and 50 years old in good health and CMV-seronegative. CDR3 nucleotide sequence: TGTGCCAGCAGCTTTACTAGCGGGGGGCTCACAGATACGCAGTATTTT. As protein: CASSFTSGGLTDTQYF. The full variable domain, with the rest looked up from reference TRBV7-9 and TRBJ2-3, is DTGVSQNPRHKITKRGQNVTFRCDPISEHNRLYWYRQTLGQGPEFLTYFQNEAQLEKSRLLSDRFSAERPKGSFSTLEIQRTEQGDSAMYLCASSFTSGGLTDTQYFGPGTRLTVL.